This is a list of T cell receptor beta chains from one sample in a study of identical twins. TCRdb re-derived calls from the 5' RACE reads in MiXCR, one entry per CDR3 protein. The repertoire holds about 450,000 distinct CDR3 sequences, with 15% to 20% as singletons. Sequences were obtained from naive T cells sorted from blood. The receptor set was obtained from a man aged 50 to 59 in good health. The CDR3 runs from the conserved cysteine through the conserved F or W. Fields, in order: V gene, CDR3 length, clone size, J gene, D gene, CDR3 protein, CDR3 DNA. D genes are given only for firm matches. Clone size is given for some rows only: seen once, a few or many times, or a class if the clone is expanded.

TRBV3-1,15,NA,TRBJ2-5,TRBD2,CASSQVLAGAETQYF,TGTGCCAGCAGCCAAGTCCTAGCGGGAGCGGAGACCCAGTACTTC
TRBV9,16,few,TRBJ2-1,TRBD2,CASSVELASSYNEQFF,TGTGCCAGCAGCGTAGAACTAGCGAGCTCCTACAATGAGCAGTTCTTC
TRBV5-4,14,few,TRBJ2-7,NA,CASSSGTDPYEQYF,TGTGCCAGCAGCTCTGGAACTGACCCCTACGAGCAGTACTTC
TRBV28,13,NA,TRBJ2-3,NA,CASQGGGADTQYF,TGTGCCAGCCAAGGGGGGGGCGCAGATACGCAGTATTTT
TRBV4-1,15,many,TRBJ1-1,NA,CASSLRGGENTEAFF,TGCGCCAGCAGCCTTAGGGGGGGGGAGAACACTGAAGCTTTCTTT
TRBV10-3,11,NA,TRBJ2-7,TRBD1,CAKTGFGEQYF,TGTGCCAAGACAGGGTTCGGGGAGCAGTACTTC
TRBV4-3,18,many,TRBJ2-5,TRBD2,CASSQNPTTSGDQETQYF,TGCGCCAGCAGCCAGAATCCGACGACTAGCGGGGACCAAGAGACCCAGTACTTC
TRBV6-1,15,few,TRBJ2-7,TRBD1,CASSKHNRGGHEQYF,TGTGCCAGCAGTAAACACAACAGGGGTGGCCACGAGCAGTACTTC
TRBV20-1,17,many,TRBJ2-1,NA,CSARAYKRQESYNEQFF,TGCAGTGCTAGAGCTTATAAACGACAAGAATCCTACAATGAGCAGTTCTTC
TRBV5-1,16,NA,TRBJ1-2,TRBD1,CASSLGPGQTIYGYTF,TGCGCCAGCAGCTTGGGCCCGGGACAGACTATCTATGGCTACACCTTC
TRBV3-1,17,NA,TRBJ2-1,TRBD1,CASSPRGDRGGYNEQFF,TGTGCCAGCAGCCCAAGAGGGGACAGGGGGGGATACAATGAGCAGTTCTTC
TRBV14,11,NA,TRBJ2-7,NA,CASSGANRPYF,TGTGCCAGCAGTGGAGCGAACAGGCCGTACTTC
TRBV9,14,few,TRBJ2-7,NA,CASSARLDGGEQYF,TGTGCCAGCAGCGCCAGGTTAGACGGGGGCGAGCAGTACTTC
TRBV15,15,NA,TRBJ2-4,TRBD2,CATSRVGLAENIQYF,TGTGCCACCAGCAGGGTGGGACTAGCGGAAAACATTCAGTACTTC
TRBV7-8,14,few,TRBJ2-7,NA,CASSPATEPYEQYF,TGTGCCAGCAGCCCGGCGACTGAGCCCTACGAGCAGTACTTC
TRBV5-1,15,many,TRBJ2-3,NA,CASSTGTARGDTQYF,TGCGCCAGCAGCACCGGGACGGCGCGAGGAGATACGCAGTATTTT
TRBV29-1,15,few,TRBJ2-7,TRBD2,CSVEGSGRPTYEQYF,TGCAGCGTTGAAGGTAGCGGGAGGCCTACCTACGAGCAGTACTTC
TRBV7-2,15,NA,TRBJ2-7,TRBD2,CASSYIAGLSSEQYF,TGTGCCAGCAGCTACATAGCGGGACTCTCCTCCGAGCAGTACTTC
TRBV6-2/TRBV6-3,14,many,TRBJ2-4,NA,CASSSLGRKNIQYF,TGTGCCAGCAGTTCCCTCGGACGTAAAAACATTCAGTACTTC
TRBV20-1,14,NA,TRBJ1-1,NA,CSARTASGGTEAFF,TGCAGTGCTAGAACGGCCTCAGGAGGGACTGAAGCTTTCTTT
TRBV5-1,14,NA,TRBJ2-1,NA,CASRPPGYYNEQFF,TGCGCCAGCAGACCTCCAGGGTACTACAATGAGCAGTTCTTC
TRBV29-1,11,NA,TRBJ2-7,NA,CSVHRDYEQYF,TGCAGCGTTCACAGGGATTACGAGCAGTACTTC
TRBV6-2/TRBV6-3,16,few,TRBJ2-1,TRBD1,CASSYPTGTGHNEQFF,TGTGCCAGCAGTTACCCGACCGGGACAGGGCACAATGAGCAGTTCTTC
TRBV12-3/TRBV12-4,13,few,TRBJ1-2,NA,CASSEQGYYGYTF,TGTGCCAGCAGTGAGCAGGGGTACTATGGCTACACCTTC
TRBV28,12,few,TRBJ2-7,NA,CASSTAPGEQYF,TGTGCCAGCAGTACGGCTCCTGGGGAGCAGTACTTC
TRBV10-2,16,NA,TRBJ2-7,NA,CASSEGGAPLDYEQYF,TGCGCCAGCAGTGAGGGGGGGGCCCCGCTCGACTACGAGCAGTACTTC
TRBV6-1,14,few,TRBJ1-1,NA,CASSELPRDSEAFF,TGTGCCAGCAGTGAACTACCCCGGGACTCGGAAGCTTTCTTT
TRBV15,15,few,TRBJ1-4,TRBD1,CATSPEGRGREKLFF,TGTGCCACCAGCCCAGAGGGAAGGGGGCGTGAAAAACTGTTTTTT
TRBV6-1,16,NA,TRBJ2-2,TRBD1,CASSERQGVLAGELFF,TGTGCCAGCAGTGAACGGCAGGGGGTTTTGGCCGGGGAGCTGTTTTTT
TRBV20-1,14,few,TRBJ1-2,TRBD1,CSAGGDRVVYGYTF,TGCAGTGCTGGGGGGGACAGGGTGGTCTATGGCTACACCTTC
TRBV4-3,17,NA,TRBJ2-5,NA,CASSSQAPGGRQETQYF,TGCGCCAGCAGCAGTCAGGCCCCCGGCGGACGCCAAGAGACCCAGTACTTC
TRBV14,14,many,TRBJ2-7,TRBD1,CASSGGTGVYEQYF,TGTGCCAGCAGCGGCGGGACAGGGGTCTACGAGCAGTACTTC
TRBV27,17,NA,TRBJ2-1,NA,CASSLLVGQGLRNEQFF,TGTGCCAGCAGTTTATTAGTGGGTCAGGGTCTCCGCAATGAGCAGTTCTTC